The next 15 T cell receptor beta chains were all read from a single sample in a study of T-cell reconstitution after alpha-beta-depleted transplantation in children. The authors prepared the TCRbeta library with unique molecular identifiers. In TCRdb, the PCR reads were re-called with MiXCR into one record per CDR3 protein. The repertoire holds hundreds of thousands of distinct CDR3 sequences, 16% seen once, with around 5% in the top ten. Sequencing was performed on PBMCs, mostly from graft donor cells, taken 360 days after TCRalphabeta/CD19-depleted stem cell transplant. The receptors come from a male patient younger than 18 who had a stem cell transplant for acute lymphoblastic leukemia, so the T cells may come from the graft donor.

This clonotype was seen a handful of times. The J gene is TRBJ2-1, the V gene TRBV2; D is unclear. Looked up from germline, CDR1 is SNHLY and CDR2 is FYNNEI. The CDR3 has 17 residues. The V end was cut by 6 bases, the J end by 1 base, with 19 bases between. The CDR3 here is CASRSSSGWGSYNEQFF. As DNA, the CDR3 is TGTGCCAGCAGGTCGTCTAGTGGTTGGGGTTCCTACAATGAGCAGTTCTTC.

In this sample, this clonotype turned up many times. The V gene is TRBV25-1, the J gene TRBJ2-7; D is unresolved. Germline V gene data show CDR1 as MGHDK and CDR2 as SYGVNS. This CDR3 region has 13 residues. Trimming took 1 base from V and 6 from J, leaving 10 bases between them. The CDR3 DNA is TGTGCCAGCAGTGAATTTTTACACCCCGAGCAGTACTTC. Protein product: CASSEFLHPEQYF.

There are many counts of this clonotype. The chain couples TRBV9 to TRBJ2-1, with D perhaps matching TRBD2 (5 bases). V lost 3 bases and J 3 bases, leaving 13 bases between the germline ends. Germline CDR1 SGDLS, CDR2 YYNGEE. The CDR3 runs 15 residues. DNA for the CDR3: TGTGCCAGCAGCGGAGGGCTACCTCGCTACAATGAGCAGTTCTTC. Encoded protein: CASSGGLPRYNEQFF.

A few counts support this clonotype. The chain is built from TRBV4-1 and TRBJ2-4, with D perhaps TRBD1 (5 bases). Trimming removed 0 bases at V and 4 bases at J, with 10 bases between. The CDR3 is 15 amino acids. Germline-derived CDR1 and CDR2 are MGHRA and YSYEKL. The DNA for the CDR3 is TGCGCCAGCAGCCAAGAATCCAGGGAAAAAAACATTCAGTACTTC. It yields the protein CASSQESREKNIQYF.

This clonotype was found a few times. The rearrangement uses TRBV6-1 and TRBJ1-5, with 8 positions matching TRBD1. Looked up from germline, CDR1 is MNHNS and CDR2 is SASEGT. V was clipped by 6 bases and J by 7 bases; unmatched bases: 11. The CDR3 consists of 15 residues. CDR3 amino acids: CASSLTGVGEQPQHF. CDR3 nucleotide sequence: TGTGCCAGCAGCCTGACAGGGGTCGGGGAACAGCCCCAGCATTTT.

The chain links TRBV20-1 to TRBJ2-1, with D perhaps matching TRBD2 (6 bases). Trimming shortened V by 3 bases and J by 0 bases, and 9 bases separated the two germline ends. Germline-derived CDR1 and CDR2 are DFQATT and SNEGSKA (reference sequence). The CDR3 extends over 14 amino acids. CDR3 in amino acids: CSARWRGSYNEQFF. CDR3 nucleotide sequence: TGCAGTGCTAGGTGGCGGGGCTCCTACAATGAGCAGTTCTTC.

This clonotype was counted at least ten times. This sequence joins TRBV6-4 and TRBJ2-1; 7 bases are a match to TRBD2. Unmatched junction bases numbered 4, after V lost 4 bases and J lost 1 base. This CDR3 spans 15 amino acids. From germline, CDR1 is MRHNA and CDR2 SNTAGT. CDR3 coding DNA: TGTGCCAGCAGTGTTCAGGGAGGGTCCTACAATGAGCAGTTCTTC. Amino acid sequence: CASSVQGGSYNEQFF.

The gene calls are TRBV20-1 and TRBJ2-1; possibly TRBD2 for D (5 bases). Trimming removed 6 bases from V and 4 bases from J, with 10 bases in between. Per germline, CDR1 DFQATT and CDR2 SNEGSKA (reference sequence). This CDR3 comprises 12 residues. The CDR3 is CSAPTRYNEQFF. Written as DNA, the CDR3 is TGCAGTGCGCCTACTAGGTACAATGAGCAGTTCTTC.

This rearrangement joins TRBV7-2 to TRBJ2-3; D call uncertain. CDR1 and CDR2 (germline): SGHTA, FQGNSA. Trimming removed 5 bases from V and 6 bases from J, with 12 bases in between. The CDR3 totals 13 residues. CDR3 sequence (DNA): TGTGCCAGCAGCATCCCCCTAGTGGATACGCAGTATTTT. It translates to CASSIPLVDTQYF.

The CDR3 DNA reads as TGCGCCAGCAGCCAAGATGGGAGGATACGCACTGAAGCTTTCTTT. This codes for CASSQDGRIRTEAFF. The chain uses TRBV4-1 and TRBJ1-1; D gene ambiguous. V was trimmed by 0 bases and J by 4 bases, leaving 12 bases between them. The CDR3 covers 15 residues. Germline CDR1 is MGHRA and CDR2 is YSYEKL.

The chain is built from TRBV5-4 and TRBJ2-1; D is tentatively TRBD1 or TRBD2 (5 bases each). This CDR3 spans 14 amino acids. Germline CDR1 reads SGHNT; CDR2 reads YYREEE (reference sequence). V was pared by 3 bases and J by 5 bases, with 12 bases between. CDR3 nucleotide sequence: TGTGCCAGCAGCTCCACGGGACCTCACAATGAGCAGTTCTTC. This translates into CASSSTGPHNEQFF. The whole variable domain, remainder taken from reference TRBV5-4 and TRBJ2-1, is ETGVTQSPTHLIKTRGQQVTLRCSSQSGHNTVSWYQQALGQGPQFIFQYYREEENGRGNFPPRFSGLQFPNYSSELNVNALELDDSALYLCASSSTGPHNEQFFGPGTRLTVL.

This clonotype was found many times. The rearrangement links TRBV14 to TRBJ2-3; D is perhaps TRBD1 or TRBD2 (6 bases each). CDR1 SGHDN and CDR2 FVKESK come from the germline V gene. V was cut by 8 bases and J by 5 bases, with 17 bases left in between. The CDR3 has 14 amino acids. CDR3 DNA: TGTGCCAGCCCTAGGGGGGCCCTCGGAGATACGCAGTATTTT. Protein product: CASPRGALGDTQYF.

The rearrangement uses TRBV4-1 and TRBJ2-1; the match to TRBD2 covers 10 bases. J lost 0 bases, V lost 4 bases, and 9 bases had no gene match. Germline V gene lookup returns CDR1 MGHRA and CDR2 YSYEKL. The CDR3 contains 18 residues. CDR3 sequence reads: CASSRYSLAGLSYNEQFF. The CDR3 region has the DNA TGCGCCAGCAGCCGCTACTCACTAGCGGGACTCTCCTACAATGAGCAGTTCTTC.

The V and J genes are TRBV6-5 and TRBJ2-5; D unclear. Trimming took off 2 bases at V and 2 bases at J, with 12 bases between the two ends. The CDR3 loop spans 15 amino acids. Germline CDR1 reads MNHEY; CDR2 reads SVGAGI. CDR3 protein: CASSYGHVRQETQYF. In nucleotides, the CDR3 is TGTGCCAGCAGTTACGGGCATGTGCGGCAAGAGACCCAGTACTTC.

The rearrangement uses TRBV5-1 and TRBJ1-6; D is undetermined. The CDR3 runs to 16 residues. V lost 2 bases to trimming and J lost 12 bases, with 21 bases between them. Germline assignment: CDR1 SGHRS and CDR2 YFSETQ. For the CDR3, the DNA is TGCGCCAGCAGCTTTGGTTTCGGGAGAGAAGTGCAACCCCTCCACTTT. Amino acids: CASSFGFGREVQPLHF.